Below are 13 T cell receptor beta chains sequenced from a single sample in a study of cytomegalovirus exposure and HLA in healthy donors. The PCR ran on 60 Vbeta and 13 Jbeta primers. Generated by immunoSEQ multiplex PCR, the TCRdb table keeps only in-frame clones and is missing some. Recorded for this sample: roughly 110,000 clones. Sequencing was performed on PBMCs. Receptors were obtained from a man aged 35 to 55 in good health and CMV-seropositive.

V and J are TRBV9 and TRBJ2-5, with 7 positions matching TRBD1. CDR1 is SGDLS, CDR2 YYNGEE, per germline. There are 15 residues in the CDR3. The V gene end was trimmed by 3 bases and the J gene end by 0 bases; junction bases not matched to a gene: 5. The CDR3 sequence: CASSGRQGNQETQYF. The CDR3 DNA sequence: TGTGCCAGCAGCGGACGACAGGGCAACCAAGAGACCCAGTACTTC.

The chain employs TRBV5-1 and TRBJ2-7; D is unresolved. The length of the CDR3 is 14 residues. V was cut by 0 bases and J by 2 bases, with 9 bases left in between. Germline values: CDR1 SGHRS, CDR2 YFSETQ. This chain's CDR3 is CASSLGANTYEQYF. CDR3 in DNA: TGCGCCAGCAGCTTGGGAGCCAATACCTACGAGCAGTACTTC.

The chain combines TRBV5-4 with TRBJ2-1, with 8 positions matching TRBD2. Trimming cost V 4 bases and J 6 bases; bases outside gene matches: 9. The V gene's germline CDR1 is SGHNT and CDR2 YYREEE (reference sequence). This CDR3 comprises 15 residues. CDR3 residues: CASSPRLAQANEQFF. CDR3 DNA sequence: TGTGCCAGCAGCCCCCGACTAGCGCAAGCCAATGAGCAGTTCTTC.

The chain has TRBV7-2 and TRBJ1-1, with TRBD1 as a possible D gene (5 bases). V lost 2 bases to trimming and J lost 6 bases, with 13 bases between them. CDR3 length: 14 residues. CDR1 and CDR2 from the germline V gene are SGHTA and FQGNSA. For the CDR3, the DNA is TGTGCCAGCAGCTTACGGCGGGGGGACCCTGAAGCTTTCTTT. Translation: CASSLRRGDPEAFF.

J is TRBJ1-6 and V is TRBV30; 10 nucleotides align to TRBD1. Per the germline V gene, CDR1 is GTSNPN and CDR2 is SVGIG (reference sequence). J was trimmed by 10 bases and V by 2 bases; bases with no gene match: 8. The CDR3 runs to 15 residues. The CDR3 sequence is CAWSYGTGVRSPLHF. CDR3 nucleotide sequence: TGTGCCTGGAGTTACGGGACAGGGGTTCGCTCACCCCTCCACTTT. Complete variable domain (other parts from reference TRBV30 and TRBJ1-6): SQTIHQWPATLVQPVGSPLSLECTVEGTSNPNLYWYRQAAGRGLQLLFYSVGIGQISSEVPQNLSASRPQDRQFILSSKKLLLSDSGFYLCAWSYGTGVRSPLHFGNGTRLTVT.

The chain carries TRBV9 and TRBJ2-5; 11 bases map to TRBD2. V lost 0 bases and J lost 5; bases outside the gene matches: 3. The CDR3 is made up of 15 amino acids. Germline CDR1 is SGDLS and CDR2 is YYNGEE. The CDR3 DNA follows: TGTGCCAGCAGCGTAGCTACTAGCGGGAGCGAGACCCAGTACTTC. The encoded protein is CASSVATSGSETQYF.

The gene calls are TRBV5-1 and TRBJ2-1; TRBD2 matches 11 bases. CDR1 is SGHRS and CDR2 is YFSETQ in the germline V gene. V was pared by 0 bases and J by 4 bases, with 3 bases of the junction left unmatched. The length of the CDR3 is 16 residues. CDR3 in DNA: TGCGCCAGCAGCTTGGCCCCTAGCGGGAGGTACAATGAGCAGTTCTTC. Translating it yields CASSLAPSGRYNEQFF. Together with reference TRBV5-1 and TRBJ2-1, the CDR3 gives the full variable domain: KAGVTQTPRYLIKTRGQQVTLSCSPISGHRSVSWYQQTPGQGLQFLFEYFSETQRNKGNFPGRFSGRQFSNSRSEMNVSTLELGDSALYLCASSLAPSGRYNEQFFGPGTRLTVL.

The chain couples TRBV19 to TRBJ2-1; maybe TRBD1 (7 bases). The CDR3 covers 13 residues. V lost 3 bases to trimming and J lost 9 bases, with 12 bases between them. In germline, CDR1 is LNHDA, CDR2 SQIVND (reference sequence). The CDR3 loop reads CASSIRRDSEQFF. The CDR3 nucleotides are TGTGCCAGTAGTATTCGGCGGGACAGTGAGCAGTTCTTC.

The genes are TRBV7-3 and TRBJ2-1; possibly TRBD1 for D (6 bases). There are 17 residues in the CDR3. V shed 1 base and J shed 0 bases, with 13 bases lying between them. Per germline, CDR1 SGHTA and CDR2 FQGTGA. This CDR3 is CASSLMHRVSSYNEQFF. Written as DNA, the CDR3 is TGTGCCAGCAGCTTAATGCACAGGGTTAGCTCCTACAATGAGCAGTTCTTC.

The chain links TRBV7-2 to TRBJ2-7; a possible D gene is TRBD2 (5 bases). The CDR3 totals 13 residues. The V and J ends lost 5 bases and 0 bases respectively, with 8 bases between them. CDR1 and CDR2 (germline): SGHTA, FQGNSA. Written as DNA, the CDR3 is TGTGCCAGCAGCCACGGGGTCTCCTACGAGCAGTACTTC. Translating it yields CASSHGVSYEQYF.

The CDR3 sequence is CASSQSPPGGATSYGYTF. In DNA, the CDR3 is TGCGCCAGCAGCCAATCTCCCCCGGGGGGGGCTACTAGCTATGGCTACACCTTC. The V call is TRBV4-1, the J call TRBJ1-2; D may be TRBD1 (6 bases). Germline CDR1 is MGHRA and CDR2 is YSYEKL. Trimming stripped 2 bases from V and 4 bases from J, with 23 bases between. The CDR3 covers 18 residues.

This chain's CDR3 is CASSLGPGTNTGELFF. The CDR3 region has the DNA TGTGCCAGCAGCTTGGGTCCAGGGACGAACACCGGGGAGCTGTTTTTT. This chain uses TRBV5-5 with TRBJ2-2; D is perhaps TRBD1 (5 bases). The germline gives CDR1 SGHKS, CDR2 YYEKEE (reference sequence). V was cut by 0 bases and J by 0 bases, with 9 bases left in between. There are 16 residues in the CDR3.

The J gene is TRBJ2-1, the V gene TRBV4-1; 8 bases align to TRBD2. J lost 7 bases, V lost 0 bases, and 11 bases had no gene match. Germline loops: CDR1 MGHRA, CDR2 YSYEKL. The CDR3 loop spans 17 amino acids. CDR3 bases: TGCGCCAGCAGCCAAGACTCTTTAGCGGGGTTGAAGAATGAGCAGTTCTTC. It encodes CASSQDSLAGLKNEQFF.